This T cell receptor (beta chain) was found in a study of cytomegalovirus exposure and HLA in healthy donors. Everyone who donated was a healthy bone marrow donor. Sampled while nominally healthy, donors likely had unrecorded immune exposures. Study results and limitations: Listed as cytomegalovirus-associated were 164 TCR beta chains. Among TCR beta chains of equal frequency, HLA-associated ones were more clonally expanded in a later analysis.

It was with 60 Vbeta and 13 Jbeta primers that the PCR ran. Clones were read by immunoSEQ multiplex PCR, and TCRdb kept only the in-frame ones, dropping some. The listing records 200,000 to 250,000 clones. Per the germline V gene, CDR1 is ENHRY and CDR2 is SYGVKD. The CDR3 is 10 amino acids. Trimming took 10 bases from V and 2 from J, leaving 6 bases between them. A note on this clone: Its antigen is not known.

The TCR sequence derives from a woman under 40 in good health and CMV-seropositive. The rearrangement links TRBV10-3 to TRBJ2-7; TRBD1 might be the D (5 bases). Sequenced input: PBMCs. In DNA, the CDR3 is TGTGCCACAGGGACCTACGAGCAGTACTTC. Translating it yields CATGTYEQYF.